These T cell receptor beta chains were read from a single sample in a study of tumor and adjacent non-tumor tissue in lung cancer. TCRdb re-called the multiplex PCR reads through MiXCR, storing one row per CDR3 protein. In the table there are about 110,000 distinct CDR3 sequences, more than 70% of which are singletons. Sequencing input: lung tumor tissue. These receptors originate from a woman aged 60 to 75 with non-small cell lung cancer. Both conserved end residues are part of each CDR3. The D gene is left open where the match is weak. Clone size is given for some rows only: seen once, a few or many times, or a class if the clone is expanded.

v_gene,d_gene,j_gene,abundance,len,CDR3nt,CDR3aa
TRBV5-1,.,TRBJ2-1,.,17,TGCGCCAGCAGCGGGGGGACCGCGACTAGAGGATACAATGAGCAGTTCTTC,CASSGGTATRGYNEQFF
TRBV28,TRBD1,TRBJ1-1,.,15,TGTGCCAGCAGAAGATCCGGGACAGGGCACACTGAAGCTTTCTTT,CASRRSGTGHTEAFF
TRBV6-2/TRBV6-3,TRBD1,TRBJ1-1,.,18,TGTGCCAGCAGTCCCAGTCCACCCACGGGACAGGGGAACACTAAAGCTTTCTTT,CASSPSPPTGQGNTKAFF
TRBV11-3,TRBD2,TRBJ2-7,.,13,TGTGCCAGCAGACCGCGACTAGCTCTCGAGCGATACTTC,CASRPRLALERYF
TRBV6-1,TRBD1,TRBJ1-2,.,14,TGTGCCAGCTGTGAAACACGGACAGGGGCGTCGGGGACCTTC,CASCETRTGASGTF
TRBV11-3,TRBD1,TRBJ2-5,.,16,TGTGCCAGCAGCACCGACGGGACAGGGGGCTTAGATACCCAGTACTTC,CASSTDGTGGLDTQYF
TRBV11-3,.,TRBJ1-1,.,15,TGTGCCTGCAACTTAGATTCGGGGAGAGTCACTGAAGCTTTCTTT,CACNLDSGRVTEAFF
TRBV29-1,TRBD1,TRBJ2-7,.,15,TGCAGCGTTGAACTCCGACAGGGGGCTTCCTTCGAGCTGTATTTC,CSVELRQGASFELYF
TRBV20-1,.,TRBJ2-1,.,14,TGCAGTGCTTACGGTCAAAGGACCCCCAATGAGCAGTTCTTC,CSAYGQRTPNEQFF
TRBV5-5,.,TRBJ2-3,.,17,TGTGCCAGCACAGGGGCATACCGGGACTCCTTCACAGATACGCAGTATTTT,CASTGAYRDSFTDTQYF
TRBV7-6,.,TRBJ2-1,few,13,TGTGCCAGCAGCCTAACAGGGCGAGATGAGCAGTTCTTC,CASSLTGRDEQFF
TRBV6-6,TRBD1,TRBJ1-1,once,12,TGTGCCAACTCCAGGGGGTACACTGAAGCTTTCTTT,CANSRGYTEAFF
TRBV6-2/TRBV6-3,TRBD2,TRBJ2-1,few,19,TGTGCCAGCACCCACGACGGGACTAGTGGGAGATGGAATCGGAATGAGCAGTTCTTC,CASTHDGTSGRWNRNEQFF
TRBV11-1,TRBD2,TRBJ2-2,once,17,TGTGCCAGCAGCCCGCGACTAGCAGGAGAATCCATCGGGGAGCTGTGTTTT,CASSPRLAGESIGELCF
TRBV29-1,.,TRBJ1-1,many,14,TGCAGCGTTGTAGAAGGGGCGGGGAACACTGAAGCTTTCTTT,CSVVEGAGNTEAFF
TRBV6-5,TRBD2,TRBJ2-3,.,15,TGTGCCAGCAATGTAGCGGGTTCTAGCACAGATACGCAGTGTTTT,CASNVAGSSTDTQCF
TRBV11-1,TRBD2,TRBJ2-2,.,17,TGTGCCAGCAGCCCGCGACTAGCAGGAGAATCCACCGGGGAGCCGTTCTTT,CASSPRLAGESTGEPFF
TRBV5-1,.,TRBJ2-1,.,14,TGCGCAAGCAGTGATGGGATCTGGGTCAATGAGCAGTTCTTC,CASSDGIWVNEQFF
TRBV28,.,TRBJ2-1,few,15,TGTGCCAGCAGCCGTGGACAGTACTCCTACAATGAGCAGTTCTTC,CASSRGQYSYNEQFF
TRBV5-4,TRBD2,TRBJ2-1,.,16,TGTGCCAGCAGCTCGGTAGGGACTAGGATGGCCAATGGGCAGTTCTTC,CASSSVGTRMANGQFF
TRBV11-2,.,TRBJ2-7,.,15,TGTGCCAGCAGCTTAGGCGGGGAAATGGCATACCAGCAGTACTTC,CASSLGGEMAYQQYF
TRBV6-2/TRBV6-3,.,TRBJ1-5,.,14,TGTGCCAGCAGTTACGGGTACACCTATCAGCCCCAGCATTTT,CASSYGYTYQPQHF
TRBV20-1,.,TRBJ2-1,.,11,TGCAGTGTTAGATTCCGAGGGTTCCAGTTCTTC,CSVRFRGFQFF
TRBV4-1,.,TRBJ2-7,.,15,TGCGCCAGCAGCCAAGACCGCAGGGCTCGCTACGATCAGTACTTC,CASSQDRRARYDQYF
TRBV11-2,.,TRBJ2-1,.,13,TGTGCCAGCACCTCCGACGCCGGCGATGAGCAGTTCTTC,CASTSDAGDEQFF
TRBV10-3,.,TRBJ2-7,many,13,TGTGCCTCCACGTTCAGGGCCGACTACGAGCAGTACTTC,CASTFRADYEQYF
TRBV6-2/TRBV6-3,TRBD1,TRBJ1-6,many,15,TGTGCCAGCGGACAGGCGGCCTCTGGGGGTTCACCCCTCCACTTT,CASGQAASGGSPLHF
TRBV4-3,.,TRBJ2-3,few,17,TGCGCCAGCAGCCAAGACCGCGGACTTAGTAGTACAGATACGCAGTATTTT,CASSQDRGLSSTDTQYF